These 4 T cell receptor beta chains were sequenced from one sample in a study of T cells after yellow fever vaccination. TCRdb reanalysed the 5' RACE reads using MiXCR and keeps one entry per CDR3 protein. The sample has 500,000 to 650,000 distinct CDR3 sequences, roughly a sixth seen once. The specimen comprised PBMCs, sampled about 5 days after the first yellow fever vaccination. Receptors originate from a man aged 18 to 35 who received the YFV17D yellow fever vaccine.

This clonotype has more than one count but fewer than ten. The chain employs TRBV7-3 and TRBJ2-3; possible D gene TRBD2, 5 bases. V lost 5 bases and J 4 bases, leaving 13 bases between the germline ends. The CDR3 runs to 14 residues. Germline CDR1 and CDR2: SGHTA and FQGTGA. CDR3 residues: CASSTGLTPDTQYF. CDR3 nucleotide sequence: TGTGCCAGCAGCACCGGACTCACCCCAGATACGCAGTATTTT.

This clonotype was seen just once. V is TRBV6-5 and J is TRBJ2-7; TRBD1 matches at 7 bases. This CDR3 spans 13 amino acids. The germline CDR1 and CDR2 sequences are MNHEY and SVGAGI. After removal of 6 bases from V and 5 bases from J, the junction contained 7 bases not matched to a gene. CDR3 amino acids: CASRYQGVDEQYF. In nucleotides, the CDR3 is TGTGCCAGCAGGTATCAGGGGGTTGACGAGCAGTACTTC.

V is TRBV5-1 and J is TRBJ2-3; 7 bases match TRBD2. CDR3 length equals 15 residues. CDR1 SGHRS and CDR2 YFSETQ come from the germline V gene. V was pared by 5 bases and J by 3 bases, with 9 bases of the junction left unmatched. CDR3 nucleotide sequence: TGCGCCAGCAGGCCCGGGACTAAGAGGACAGATACGCAGTATTTT. Its protein is CASRPGTKRTDTQYF.

This clonotype was picked up a small number of times. The chain has TRBV4-1 and TRBJ1-1; D may be TRBD1 (6 bases). The V gene's germline CDR1 is MGHRA and CDR2 YSYEKL. The V end lost 5 bases, the J end lost 1 base, and 20 bases lay between the germline ends. CDR3 length equals 17 residues. The CDR3 region is CASSSQGVRGGNTEAFF. The CDR3 DNA sequence: TGCGCCAGCAGCTCACAGGGAGTGCGTGGGGGGAACACTGAAGCTTTCTTT.